These 27 T cell receptor beta chains share one sample of origin, sequenced in a study of patients and donors after allogeneic stem cell transplantation. TCRdb re-derived calls from the RT-PCR reads in MiXCR, one entry per CDR3 protein. Counted here are a few hundred thousand distinct CDR3 sequences, 35% to 45% occurring once; the ten biggest clones make up approximately 10%. Sequencing used blood, either unsorted or a sorted T cell fraction (not recorded which). These receptor sequences come from a human donor who was either an allogeneic HSCT recipient or a stem cell or donor lymphocyte infusion donor (not recorded which). It is not recorded whose cells these are; they may come from a transplant donor.

This clonotype has just one count. The chain has TRBV5-4 and TRBJ2-4; 7 bases map to TRBD2. V lost 0 bases, J lost 1 base, and 4 bases stayed unmatched. From germline, CDR1 is SGHNT and CDR2 YYREEE (reference sequence). The CDR3 sequence is 16 residues long. CDR3 in amino acids: CASSLERGLAKNIQYF. The DNA for the CDR3 is TGTGCCAGCAGCTTGGAGCGGGGCCTCGCCAAAAACATTCAGTACTTC.

This clonotype was counted a few times. V is TRBV7-9 and J is TRBJ2-7; 10 nucleotides align to TRBD1. The CDR3 consists of 15 residues. The germline CDR1 and CDR2 sequences are SEHNR and FQNEAQ (reference sequence). Trimming took 5 bases from V and 3 from J; bases not matched to a gene: 7. The CDR3 region has the DNA TGTGCCAGCAGCAGCCCGGGACAGGGGATCTACGAGCAGTACTTC. As protein: CASSSPGQGIYEQYF.

This clonotype was observed a few times. The rearrangement links TRBV11-2 to TRBJ1-1; the D is unclear. V shed 3 bases and J shed 3 bases, with 8 bases lying between them. The V gene's germline CDR1 is SGHAT and CDR2 FQNNGV. This CDR3 region has 13 residues. CDR3 amino acids: CASSFLGYTEAFF. Here the CDR3 DNA reads TGTGCCAGCAGCTTTTTGGGGTACACTGAAGCTTTCTTT. Looking up the rest from reference TRBV11-2 and TRBJ1-1 gives the full variable domain: EAGVAQSPRYKIIEKRQSVAFWCNPISGHATLYWYQQILGQGPKLLIQFQNNGVVDDSQLPKDRFSAERLKGVDSTLKIQPAKLEDSAVYLCASSFLGYTEAFFGQGTRLTVV.

The chain recombines TRBV5-1 with TRBJ1-1, with D unresolved. The CDR3 loop spans 15 amino acids. V lost 2 bases, J lost 1 base, and 12 bases lay in between. Germline CDR1 SGHRS, CDR2 YFSETQ. The CDR3 DNA sequence: TGCGCCAGCAGCTTAAGGTTGGCCGAGAACACTGAAGCTTTCTTT. The encoded protein is CASSLRLAENTEAFF.

The chain joins TRBV29-1 to TRBJ2-1, with D tentatively TRBD2 (7 bases). Germline CDR1 and CDR2: SQVTM and ANQGSEA. Trimming cost V 3 bases and J 8 bases, with 29 bases left between them. This CDR3 is built from 18 residues. The CDR3 sequence is CSVEPFILGRGLRDEQFF. Written as DNA, the CDR3 is TGCAGCGTTGAGCCCTTCATATTGGGGCGGGGGCTCAGGGATGAGCAGTTCTTC.

The V and J genes are TRBV3-2 and TRBJ1-1; TRBD1 is the table's D call, not checked against the DNA. TRBV3-2 is listed as a pseudogene. The CDR3 has 17 amino acids. CDR3 DNA sequence: TGTGCCAGCAGCCAAGGGGACCCCCGAGGGTGCGGCACTGAAGCTTTCTTT. It specifies CASSQGDPRGCGTEAFF.

This clonotype was picked up many times. The chain has TRBV28 and TRBJ2-7; 11 nucleotides agree with TRBD2. The ends lost 8 bases at V and 4 bases at J; junction bases unmatched: 10. Germline-derived CDR1 and CDR2 are MDHEN and SYDVKM. CDR3 length equals 15 residues. DNA for the CDR3: TGTGCCAGCTCCGCTAGCGGGGGGCGGATATACGAGCAGTACTTC. Translating it yields CASSASGGRIYEQYF.

This clonotype was seen only once. The chain employs TRBV7-2 and TRBJ2-1, with 7 bases that match TRBD2. Germline assignment: CDR1 SGHTA and CDR2 FQGNSA. The trim removed 1 base at V and 1 base at J, leaving 4 bases unmatched. This CDR3 is 16 amino acids long. In DNA, the CDR3 is TGTGCCAGCAGCTTAGTTAGTAGCGGGTCCTACAATGAGCAGTTCTTC. This translates into CASSLVSSGSYNEQFF.

This sequence joins TRBV5-5 and TRBJ2-7; D perhaps matches TRBD1 (6 bases). Trimming removed 1 base from V and 3 bases from J, with 8 bases in between. Germline V CDR1 and CDR2: SGHKS, YYEKEE (reference sequence). The CDR3 length is 13 residues. This chain's CDR3 is CASSLTGIYEQYF. The CDR3 coding sequence is TGTGCCAGCAGCTTGACAGGGATCTACGAGCAGTACTTC.

The count of this clonotype is one. This sequence joins TRBV6-1 and TRBJ1-3; 7 bases align to TRBD1. The CDR3 spans 16 residues. CDR1 is MNHNS, CDR2 SASEGT, per germline. V lost 3 bases to trimming and J lost 0 bases; unmatched junction nucleotides: 5. As DNA, the CDR3 is TGTGCCAGCAGTGAGGGACAGTCTTTCTCTGGAAACACCATATATTTT. Its protein product is CASSEGQSFSGNTIYF.

This chain links TRBV11-2 with TRBJ1-4, with 8 bases lining up with TRBD1. There are 17 residues in the CDR3. The J segment lost 1 base and the V segment lost 2 bases, leaving 6 bases of the junction unmatched. The germline V gene encodes CDR1 SGHAT and CDR2 FQNNGV. In DNA form, the CDR3 reads TGTGCCAGCAGCTTATACGCAGGGGGCGTAACTAATGAAAAACTGTTTTTT. Translating gives CASSLYAGGVTNEKLFF.

This clonotype has just a few counts. The chain has TRBV4-2 and TRBJ1-1, with a tentative D call TRBD1 (5 bases). The CDR3 spans 16 residues. The V end was cut by 3 bases, the J end by 0 bases, with 14 bases between. CDR1 and CDR2 (germline): LGHNA, YNFKEQ. In DNA, the CDR3 is TGTGCCAGCAGCCACCCTGGTTTGACAGTGAACACTGAAGCTTTCTTT. It is translated as CASSHPGLTVNTEAFF.

The chain couples TRBV28 to TRBJ1-2, with 9 bases lining up with TRBD1. The CDR3 runs 16 residues. CDR1 and CDR2 (germline): MDHEN, SYDVKM. J gave up 2 bases and V 3 bases, and 7 bases lay outside the gene matches. CDR3 nucleotide sequence: TGTGCCAGCAGTTTTTTCGGACAGGGGCAAAACTATGGCTACACCTTC. This encodes CASSFFGQGQNYGYTF.

This clonotype was counted a few times. The chain links TRBV7-9 to TRBJ1-1, with a tentative D call TRBD1 (6 bases). The CDR3 consists of 14 residues. Germline CDR1 is SEHNR and CDR2 is FQNEAQ (reference sequence). V was clipped by 4 bases and J by 0 bases, with 9 bases between them. The CDR3, as DNA: TGTGCCAGCAGCTACACAGGGTTGAACACTGAAGCTTTCTTT. Translation gives CASSYTGLNTEAFF.

The V and J genes are TRBV24-1 and TRBJ1-2; TRBD1 agrees at 7 bases. Germline V gives CDR1 KGHDR, CDR2 SFDVKD. The CDR3 runs to 13 residues. J gave up 6 bases and V 3 bases, and 3 bases lay outside the gene matches. CDR3 protein: CATSDVTGNGYTF. The CDR3 nucleotides are TGTGCCACCAGTGATGTGACAGGGAATGGCTACACCTTC.

There are a few counts of this clonotype. The rearrangement links TRBV12-3 or TRBV12-4 to TRBJ1-1; a possible D gene is TRBD1 (5 bases). V was pared by 5 bases and J by 4 bases, with 11 bases between. CDR3 size: 13 residues. The CDR3 sequence: CASSAAGGTEAFF. The CDR3, as DNA: TGTGCCAGCAGTGCCGCTGGGGGCACTGAAGCTTTCTTT.

This clonotype was seen a few times. V gene TRBV10-3 combines with J gene TRBJ1-4; D may be TRBD1 (6 bases). Germline V gives CDR1 ENHRY, CDR2 SYGVKD. The V end was cut by 10 bases, the J end by 7 bases, with 25 bases between. This CDR3 region has 16 residues. As DNA, the CDR3 is TGTGCCACCAGGTCGGGACACCTTAGGTCGGGTGAAAAACTGTTTTTT. Protein: CATRSGHLRSGEKLFF.

The rearrangement joins TRBV7-6 to TRBJ1-1, with unresolved D. This CDR3 contains 13 residues. With 2 bases removed from V and 5 bases from J, the gap between germline ends came to 9 bases. Germline loops: CDR1 SGHVS, CDR2 FNYEAQ. The CDR3 reads CASSLQEVTEAFF. The CDR3 DNA is TGTGCCAGCAGCTTACAGGAGGTTACTGAAGCTTTCTTT.

This clonotype was observed a few times. V usage is TRBV12-3 or TRBV12-4 and J usage is TRBJ1-2; no firm D call. The length of the CDR3 is 16 residues. Trimming pared 5 bases from V and 7 bases from J, leaving 23 bases between. CDR3 sequence reads: CASSDDLGIHTGGYTF. CDR3 bases: TGTGCCAGCAGTGACGACTTAGGGATTCATACGGGTGGCTACACCTTC.

The CDR3 is CASSRHQRGRYNEQFF. The CDR3 DNA reads as TGTGCCAGCAGCCGGCACCAGCGGGGGAGATACAATGAGCAGTTCTTC. The V call is TRBV14, the J call TRBJ2-1; 8 bases map to TRBD2. The J segment lost 4 bases and the V segment lost 4 bases, leaving 9 bases of the junction unmatched. Germline V lookup: CDR1 SGHDN, CDR2 FVKESK. The CDR3 runs 16 residues.

The V and J genes are TRBV9 and TRBJ1-1, with 8 bases that match TRBD1. Germline V gene lookup returns CDR1 SGDLS and CDR2 YYNGEE. Trimming removed 1 base from V and 5 bases from J; junction bases left unmatched: 7. This CDR3 has 15 amino acids. CDR3 amino acids: CASSVRAGGATEAFF. In nucleotides, the CDR3 is TGTGCCAGCAGCGTAAGAGCAGGGGGCGCGACTGAAGCTTTCTTT.

This clonotype has just a few counts. This chain joins TRBV6-6 and TRBJ1-6, with D perhaps TRBD1 (6 bases). Per germline, CDR1 MNHNY and CDR2 SVGAGI (reference sequence). The CDR3 is 14 amino acids. V dropped 2 bases and J dropped 8 bases, with 10 bases sitting between them. Written as DNA, the CDR3 is TGTGCCAGCAGTTACCGGGACACCGATTCACCCCTCCACTTT. This encodes CASSYRDTDSPLHF.

The chain couples TRBV6-6 to TRBJ2-1, with D unclear. V was cut by 8 bases and J by 6 bases, with 5 bases left in between. This CDR3 has 10 amino acids. Germline V gene data show CDR1 as MNHNY and CDR2 as SVGAGI (reference sequence). CDR3 residues: CASGTNEQFF. CDR3 in DNA: TGTGCCAGCGGTACCAATGAGCAGTTCTTC.

This chain joins TRBV10-3 and TRBJ2-1, with D unclear. This CDR3 region has 16 residues. Germline CDR1 reads ENHRY; CDR2 reads SYGVKD. The ends were cut back, 0 bases at V and 2 bases at J, with 11 bases in the middle. The CDR3 region is CAISESAEKTYNEQFF. The DNA for the CDR3 is TGTGCCATCAGTGAGTCGGCAGAGAAAACCTACAATGAGCAGTTCTTC.

The gene calls are TRBV29-1 and TRBJ2-1; D gene ambiguous. The V gene lost 6 bases and the J gene lost 4 bases, with 7 bases spanning the gap. This CDR3 comprises 11 residues. Per germline, CDR1 SQVTM and CDR2 ANQGSEA. The CDR3, as DNA: TGCAGCGTCGCTACTTACAATGAGCAGTTCTTC. Its protein product is CSVATYNEQFF.

The V call is TRBV5-1, the J call TRBJ2-7; the D is unclear. Trimming left V 5 bases short and J 4 bases short, with 10 bases between. The CDR3 runs to 12 residues. The germline CDR1 and CDR2 sequences are SGHRS and YFSETQ. The CDR3 loop is CASRGAPYEQYF. In nucleotides, the CDR3 is TGCGCCAGCAGGGGTGCACCGTACGAGCAGTACTTC.

This clonotype was seen many times. V gene TRBV15 combines with J gene TRBJ1-1; no definite D call. CDR3 length: 13 residues. V was pared by 0 bases and J by 1 base, with 3 bases between. Per germline, CDR1 LNHNV and CDR2 YYDKDF (reference sequence). Here the CDR3 DNA reads TGTGCCACCAGCAGAGATAGGAACACTGAAGCTTTCTTT. Amino acid sequence: CATSRDRNTEAFF.